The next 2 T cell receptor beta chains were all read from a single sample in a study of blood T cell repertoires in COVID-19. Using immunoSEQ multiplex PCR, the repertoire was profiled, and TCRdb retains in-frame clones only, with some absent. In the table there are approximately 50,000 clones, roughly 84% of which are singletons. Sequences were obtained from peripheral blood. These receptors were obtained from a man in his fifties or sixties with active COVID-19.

Written as DNA, the CDR3 is TGTGCCAGTAGGCGGGACAGGGGGGGAGAGACCCAGTACTTC. The encoded protein is CASRRDRGGETQYF. The chain combines TRBV19 with TRBJ2-5, with TRBD1 matching 11 bases. J lost 4 bases, V lost 6 bases, and 4 bases had no gene match. Germline loops: CDR1 LNHDA, CDR2 SQIVND (reference sequence). CDR3 length: 14 residues.

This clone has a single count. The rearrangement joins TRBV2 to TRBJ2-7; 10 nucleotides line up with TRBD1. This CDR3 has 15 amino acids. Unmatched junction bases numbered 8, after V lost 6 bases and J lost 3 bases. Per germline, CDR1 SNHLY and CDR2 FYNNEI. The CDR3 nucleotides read TGTGCCAGCAGGCCTAGGACAGGGGGTCTCTACGAGCAGTACTTC. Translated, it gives CASRPRTGGLYEQYF.